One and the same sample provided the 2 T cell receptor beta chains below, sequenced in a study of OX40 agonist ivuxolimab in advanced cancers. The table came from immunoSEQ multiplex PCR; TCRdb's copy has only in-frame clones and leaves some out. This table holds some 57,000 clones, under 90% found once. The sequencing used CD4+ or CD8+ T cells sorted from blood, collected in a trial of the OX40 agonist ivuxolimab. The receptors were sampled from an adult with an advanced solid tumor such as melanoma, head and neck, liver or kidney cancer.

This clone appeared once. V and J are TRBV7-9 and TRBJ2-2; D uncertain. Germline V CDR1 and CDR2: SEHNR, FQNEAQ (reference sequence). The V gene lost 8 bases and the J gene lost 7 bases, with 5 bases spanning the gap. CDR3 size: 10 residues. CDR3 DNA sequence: TGTGCCAGCGAGGACGGGGAGCTGTTTTTT. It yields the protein CASEDGELFF.

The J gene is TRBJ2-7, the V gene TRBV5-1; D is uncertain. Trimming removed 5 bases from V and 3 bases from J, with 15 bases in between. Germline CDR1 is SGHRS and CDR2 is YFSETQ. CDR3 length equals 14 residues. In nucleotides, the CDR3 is TGCGCCAGCAGGTGGGCTCGAGCCAGCTACGAGCAGTACTTC. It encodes CASRWARASYEQYF.